The subject of this entry is one T cell receptor beta chain. TCRdb reprocessed the 5' RACE reads, keeping one entry per CDR3 protein, no DNA. Here the sample table reports several hundred distinct CDR3 sequences. CDR1 is LNHDA, CDR2 SQIVND, per germline (reference sequence). The CDR3 is 13 amino acids. The entry originates in a study of T cells expressing NK-cell markers. This clonotype was sampled from a man aged 18 to 69 in good health. The chain is built from TRBV19 and TRBJ1-1; TCRdb returns TRBD1, unconfirmable since there is no DNA. The sequenced sample was blood T cells: a sorted CD56 or NKG2C T cell subset, CD4+ or CD8+ T cells, or bulk PBMC T cells (not recorded which). CDR3 loop: CASRTGGAGEAFF.